This TCR beta chain was recovered during a study of cytomegalovirus exposure and HLA in healthy donors. Assay used: immunoSEQ multiplex PCR; TCRdb lists only in-frame clones, some missing. The table includes 100,000 to 120,000 clones, roughly 89% detected once. V was shortened by 7 bases and J by 1 base, with 7 bases between the two germline ends. CDR3 length: 12 residues. Germline CDR1 reads LNHDA; CDR2 reads SQIVND (reference sequence). The gene calls are TRBV19 and TRBJ1-2; D unresolved. The sequenced sample was PBMCs. The receptor's source is a woman in her late teens or twenties in good health and CMV-seronegative. The CDR3 coding sequence is TGTGCCAGTACGGACTTTAACTATGGCTACACCTTC. Translated: CASTDFNYGYTF.